These T cell receptor beta chains were read from a single sample in a study of quantifying T cell responses using KT2 cells. Via MiXCR, TCRdb re-called the UMI-ligation and nested PCR reads, giving one row per CDR3 protein. The sample includes around 56,000 distinct CDR3 sequences, about 12% of them seen just once. Sequences were obtained from PBMCs spiked with cells of the T cell clone KT2. These receptors all stem from a human donor. The conserved cysteine and the conserved F or W are not part of the CDR3 here. Each record gives: J gene, V gene, CDR3 protein.

J gene: TRBJ2-3; V gene: TRBV15; CDR3 protein: ATSRGLAASTDTQY
J gene: TRBJ1-1; V gene: TRBV5-1; CDR3 protein: ASSLGVKTEAF
J gene: TRBJ1-1; V gene: TRBV20-1; CDR3 protein: SAPPPGGQGAWSTEAF
J gene: TRBJ1-1; V gene: TRBV4-1; CDR3 protein: ASSQKGGQSNTEAF
J gene: TRBJ2-3; V gene: TRBV20-1; CDR3 protein: SARGLADLNTDTQY
J gene: TRBJ2-1; V gene: TRBV6-5; CDR3 protein: ASSSGSHNEQF
J gene: TRBJ2-3; V gene: TRBV18; CDR3 protein: ASSSDWGTDTQY
J gene: TRBJ1-3; V gene: TRBV12-3/TRBV12-4; CDR3 protein: ASGEQDSGNTIY
J gene: TRBJ2-3; V gene: TRBV7-2; CDR3 protein: ASNGIAGGIDTQY
J gene: TRBJ2-7; V gene: TRBV6-2/TRBV6-3; CDR3 protein: ASSSRGGSGYEQY
J gene: TRBJ2-7; V gene: TRBV6-6; CDR3 protein: ASTPRQGSSYEQY
J gene: TRBJ1-5; V gene: TRBV7-2; CDR3 protein: ASSQDGNQPQH
J gene: TRBJ1-1; V gene: TRBV29-1; CDR3 protein: SVAGGLGTEAF
J gene: TRBJ2-5; V gene: TRBV7-8; CDR3 protein: ASSPRPPREEETQY
J gene: TRBJ1-4; V gene: TRBV7-2; CDR3 protein: ASSLRGSGTEVEKLF
J gene: TRBJ2-7; V gene: TRBV5-1; CDR3 protein: ASSARLEWGSYEQY
J gene: TRBJ1-2; V gene: TRBV12-3/TRBV12-4; CDR3 protein: ASSHRRQGEDGYT
J gene: TRBJ2-7; V gene: TRBV20-1; CDR3 protein: SARQGGYEQY
J gene: TRBJ2-7; V gene: TRBV6-2/TRBV6-3; CDR3 protein: ASSSPPGQRYEQY
J gene: TRBJ1-5; V gene: TRBV5-1; CDR3 protein: ASSSGQGENQPQH
J gene: TRBJ2-1; V gene: TRBV20-1; CDR3 protein: SARVAGEQF
J gene: TRBJ2-1; V gene: TRBV29-1; CDR3 protein: SVSPGQHNEQF
J gene: TRBJ1-1; V gene: TRBV4-2; CDR3 protein: ASSLIVPVNTEAF
J gene: TRBJ2-3; V gene: TRBV20-1; CDR3 protein: SARTTLGTDTQY
J gene: TRBJ2-7; V gene: TRBV3-1; CDR3 protein: ASSRGGNPSEQY
J gene: TRBJ2-3; V gene: TRBV5-8; CDR3 protein: ASNRPLETRLDTQY
J gene: TRBJ1-1; V gene: TRBV2; CDR3 protein: ASSADTEAF
J gene: TRBJ2-3; V gene: TRBV20-1; CDR3 protein: SARAGASTDTQY
J gene: TRBJ2-3; V gene: TRBV5-8; CDR3 protein: ASSLGLAGGPSDTQY
J gene: TRBJ1-5; V gene: TRBV6-2/TRBV6-3; CDR3 protein: ASSRKQGRSFRPQH
J gene: TRBJ2-7; V gene: TRBV27; CDR3 protein: ASSGGGASYEQY
J gene: TRBJ1-2; V gene: TRBV6-6; CDR3 protein: ASSYGRDLGYT
J gene: TRBJ2-7; V gene: TRBV2; CDR3 protein: DSTLNGGTYEQY
J gene: TRBJ2-3; V gene: TRBV10-3; CDR3 protein: AIRLAGVTDTQY
J gene: TRBJ2-3; V gene: TRBV5-1; CDR3 protein: ASSWGQGMIDTQY
J gene: TRBJ2-1; V gene: TRBV4-2; CDR3 protein: ASSQDPGAYNEQF
J gene: TRBJ2-1; V gene: TRBV10-2; CDR3 protein: ASREPDNEQF